A selection of T cell receptor beta chains follows, all from one sample in a study of T cells in Graves' hyperthyroidism and ophthalmopathy. TCRdb re-called the multiplex PCR reads with MiXCR, one entry per CDR3 protein. The top ten clones hold roughly a third of a sample with approximately 370,000 distinct CDR3 sequences, roughly 17% of them seen once. Sequencing was done on a sample of blood. The receptors come from a young woman with Graves' hyperthyroidism that later progressed to Graves' ophthalmopathy. Each CDR3 is given with its conserved first and last residue. The D gene is left open where the match is weak. Size is omitted from some rows. Given values are once, few, many or a class for expanded clones.

NA | 17 | TRBJ2-3 | TRBD2 | TRBV7-3 | TGTGCCAGCAGCTCAAATACCGGGACTAGCGGGAGGAATACGCAGTATTTT | CASSSNTGTSGRNTQYF
many | 16 | TRBJ2-5 | NA | TRBV9 | TGTGCCAGCAGCACCTCAGGGGCCCGCCCCTCGGAGACCCAGTACTTC | CASSTSGARPSETQYF
NA | 18 | TRBJ2-7 | NA | TRBV4-1 | TGCGCCAGCAGCCAAGATGAAGGGTTGGTAAGGACACACTACGAGCAGTACTTC | CASSQDEGLVRTHYEQYF
many | 13 | TRBJ2-2 | NA | TRBV13 | TGTGCCAGCAGCTTATCGGAGACCGGGGAGCTGTTTTTT | CASSLSETGELFF
NA | 16 | TRBJ2-5 | TRBD2 | TRBV7-7 | TGTGCCAGCAGCTTAGGTAGCGGGGGGCCACAAGAGACCCAGTACTTC | CASSLGSGGPQETQYF
NA | 14 | TRBJ2-3 | NA | TRBV5-5 | TGTGCCAGCAGCTCACCCGGTGGGGGAGATACGCAGTATTTT | CASSSPGGGDTQYF
few | 16 | TRBJ2-7 | NA | TRBV20-1 | TGCAGTGCTTTAAGTTACAGCATGGGGAGCTCCTACGAGCAGTACTTC | CSALSYSMGSSYEQYF
NA | 17 | TRBJ2-3 | TRBD2 | TRBV4-1 | TGCGCCAGCAGCCAAACGTCGCCTAGCGGGAGAGGGGATACGCAGTATTTT | CASSQTSPSGRGDTQYF
many | 15 | TRBJ2-7 | NA | TRBV5-1 | TGCGCCAGCACCGTTGACCCAAGCAACTCCTACGAGCAGTACTTC | CASTVDPSNSYEQYF
many | 14 | TRBJ1-2 | TRBD1 | TRBV28 | TGTGCCAGCGGCCAAGTGACAGGGGGCTATGGCTACACCTTC | CASGQVTGGYGYTF
many | 15 | TRBJ2-5 | NA | TRBV29-1 | TGCAGCGTCAGGTTAGGGGTCGGGAGCCAAGAGACCCAGTACTTC | CSVRLGVGSQETQYF